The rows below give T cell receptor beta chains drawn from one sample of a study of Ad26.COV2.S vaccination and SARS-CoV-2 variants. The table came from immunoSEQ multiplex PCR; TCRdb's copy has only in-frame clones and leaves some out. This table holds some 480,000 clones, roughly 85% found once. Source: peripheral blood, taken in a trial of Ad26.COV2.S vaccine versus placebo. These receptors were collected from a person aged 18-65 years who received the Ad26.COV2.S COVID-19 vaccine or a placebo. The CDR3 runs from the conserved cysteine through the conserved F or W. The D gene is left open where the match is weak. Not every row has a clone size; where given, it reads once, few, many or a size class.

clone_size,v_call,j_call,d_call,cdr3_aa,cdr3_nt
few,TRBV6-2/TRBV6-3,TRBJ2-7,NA,CASSPLTYEQYF,TGTGCCAGCAGTCCCTTAACCTACGAGCAGTACTTC
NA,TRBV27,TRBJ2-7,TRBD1,CASRDRLSYEQYF,TGTGCCAGCCGGGACAGGCTCTCCTACGAGCAGTACTTC
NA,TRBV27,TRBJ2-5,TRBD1,CASAVPGQRKETQYF,TGTGCCAGCGCAGTACCGGGACAGAGAAAAGAGACCCAGTACTTC
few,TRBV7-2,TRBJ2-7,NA,CASSLGGGGGAYEQYF,TGTGCCAGCAGCTTGGGTGGTGGGGGGGGCGCGTACGAGCAGTACTTC
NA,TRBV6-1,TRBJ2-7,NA,CASSEAGSYEQYF,TGTGCCAGCAGTGAGGCGGGTTCCTACGAGCAGTACTTC
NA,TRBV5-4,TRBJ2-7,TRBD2,CASTPSGRNEQYF,TGTGCCAGCACCCCGAGCGGGAGAAATGAGCAGTACTTC
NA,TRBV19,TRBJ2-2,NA,CASSFLPGGRDAGELFF,TGTGCCAGTAGTTTTTTACCCGGGGGCAGGGACGCCGGGGAGCTGTTTTTT
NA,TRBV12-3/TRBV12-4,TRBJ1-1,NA,CASSPSGMAAFF,TGTGCCAGCAGCCCCTCAGGCATGGCCGCTTTCTTT
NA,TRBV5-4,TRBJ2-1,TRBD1,CASSLGAGGHEQFF,TGTGCCAGCAGCTTGGGGGCAGGGGGCCATGAGCAGTTCTTC
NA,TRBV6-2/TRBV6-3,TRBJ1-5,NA,CASSYRNQPQHF,TGTGCCAGCAGTTACCGAAATCAGCCCCAGCATTTT
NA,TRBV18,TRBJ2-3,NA,CASSPQSDTQYF,TGTGCCAGCTCACCCCAGTCAGATACGCAGTATTTT
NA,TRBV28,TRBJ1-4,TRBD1,CASSGPGTATNEKLFF,TGTGCCAGCAGTGGCCCCGGGACAGCAACTAATGAAAAACTGTTTTTT
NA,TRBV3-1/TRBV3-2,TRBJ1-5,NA,CASSQVPDQPQHF,TGTGCCAGCAGCCAAGTGCCCGATCAGCCCCAGCATTTT
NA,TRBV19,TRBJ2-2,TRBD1,CASSGQGGTGELFF,TGTGCCAGTAGCGGACAGGGCGGCACCGGGGAGCTGTTTTTT
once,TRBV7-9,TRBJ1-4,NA,CASNKQTGFSEKLFF,TGTGCCAGCAACAAACAAACAGGGTTTAGTGAAAAACTGTTTTTT
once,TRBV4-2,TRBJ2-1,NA,CASSQAGGLYNEQFF,TGTGCCAGCAGCCAAGCAGGGGGACTCTACAATGAGCAGTTCTTC
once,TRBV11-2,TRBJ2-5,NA,CASSFETDYQETQYF,TGTGCCAGCAGCTTTGAGACAGACTACCAAGAGACCCAGTACTTC
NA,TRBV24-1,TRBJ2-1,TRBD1,CATSPTDRGNEQFF,TGTGCCACCAGCCCTACGGACAGGGGGAATGAGCAGTTCTTC
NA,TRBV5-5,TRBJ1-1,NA,CASSLVQGLTGTEAFF,TGTGCCAGCAGCTTGGTCCAGGGCCTAACGGGCACTGAAGCTTTCTTT
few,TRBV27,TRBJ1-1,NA,CASSPTGGPIRNEAFF,TGTGCCAGCAGTCCGACTGGGGGGCCCATCAGGAATGAAGCTTTCTTT
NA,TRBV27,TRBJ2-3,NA,CASQTRVPSDTQYF,TGTGCCAGCCAAACGCGAGTCCCCTCCGATACGCAGTATTTT
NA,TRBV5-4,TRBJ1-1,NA,CASSLTDVNTEAFF,TGTGCCAGCAGCTTGACAGACGTGAACACTGAAGCTTTCTTT
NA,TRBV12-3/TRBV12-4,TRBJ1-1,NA,CASSYLNTEAFF,TGTGCCAGCAGTTACCTGAACACTGAAGCTTTCTTT
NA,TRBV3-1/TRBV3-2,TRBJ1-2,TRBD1,CASSQASGQGSYGYTF,TGTGCCAGCAGCCAAGCTTCCGGACAGGGGTCCTATGGCTACACCTTC
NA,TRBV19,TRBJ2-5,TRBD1,CASSPRDRGLRTQYF,TGTGCCAGTAGCCCCCGGGACAGAGGCTTGAGGACCCAGTACTTC
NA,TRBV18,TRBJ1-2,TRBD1,CASPRTGGRYGYTF,TGTGCCAGCCCGAGGACAGGGGGCCGCTATGGCTACACCTTC
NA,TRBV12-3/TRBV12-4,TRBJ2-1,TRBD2,CAGREGLDEQFF,TGTGCGGGGCGGGAGGGACTGGATGAGCAGTTCTTC
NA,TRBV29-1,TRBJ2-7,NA,CSVARDLNYEQYF,TGCAGCGTTGCCAGGGATTTAAACTACGAGCAGTACTTC
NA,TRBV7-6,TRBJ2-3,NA,CASSLPRTVTDTQYF,TGTGCCAGCAGCTTGCCGAGAACCGTCACAGATACGCAGTATTTT